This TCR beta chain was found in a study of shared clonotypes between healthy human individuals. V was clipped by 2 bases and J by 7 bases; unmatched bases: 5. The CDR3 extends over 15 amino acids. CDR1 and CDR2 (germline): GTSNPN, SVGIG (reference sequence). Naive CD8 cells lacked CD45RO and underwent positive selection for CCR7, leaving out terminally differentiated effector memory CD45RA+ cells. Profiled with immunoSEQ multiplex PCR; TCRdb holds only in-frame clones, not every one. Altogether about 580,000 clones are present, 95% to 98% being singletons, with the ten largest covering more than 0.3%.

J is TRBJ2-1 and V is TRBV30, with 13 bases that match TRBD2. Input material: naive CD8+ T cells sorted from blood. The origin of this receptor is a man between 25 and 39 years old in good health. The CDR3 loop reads CAWSRGTSGMNEQFF. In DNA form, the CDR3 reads TGTGCCTGGAGTAGGGGGACTAGCGGGATGAATGAGCAGTTCTTC.